This TCR beta chain was captured in a study of T cell responses to AZD1222 COVID-19 vaccine. Study-wide points: The study found vaccine-associated CD4 TCRs spanning spike, dominant at 160-218 and 743-854. Within unmutated variant regions lay the reported targets of nearly half of spike-specific TCRs. Only 6 or 7 individuals given AZD1222 were seropositive at baseline. Donors were chiefly white British, with a greater number of females, and clonal diversity was perhaps underestimated.

Comment on this clone: What it binds is unknown.

The CDR3 runs to 15 residues. From germline, CDR1 is SGHTS and CDR2 YDEGEE. Deletions cut 0 bases from V and 1 base from J, with 11 bases between. Some clones are missing from TCRdb's copy, which holds only in-frame ones; the method was immunoSEQ multiplex PCR. This sample has around 91,000 clones; about nine tenths occur once, and the top ten carry 6.5% to 10%. The V and J genes are TRBV5-8 and TRBJ2-7; a possible D gene is TRBD2 (6 bases). The TCR originated in an adult who received the AZD1222 COVID-19 vaccine. The specimen comprised peripheral blood, sampled 28 days after the second AZD1222 dose. The CDR3 DNA reads TGTGCCAGCAGCTTGGTGGGACTGGAGTCCTACGAGCAGTACTTC. Its translation: CASSLVGLESYEQYF. Variable domain in full (rest from reference TRBV5-8 and TRBJ2-7): EAGVTQSPTHLIKTRGQQATLRCSPISGHTSVYWYQQALGLGLQFLLWYDEGEERNRGNFPPRFSGRQFPNYSSELNVNALELEDSALYLCASSLVGLESYEQYFGPGTRLTVT.